Presented here are 22 T cell receptor beta chains from one specimen sequenced in a study of vaccination and CD4 T cells after COVID-19. No antigen is known for these receptors. Stated treatment: approximately nine-day PBMC culture with coronavirus spike peptide pools or control peptides (ViraFEST assay). An Oncomine TCR Beta short-read assay was used to sequence the DNA from cultured CD4+ T cells. TCRdb ran MiXCR on the PCR reads and lists one entry per CDR3 protein. The profile covers about 14,000 distinct CDR3 sequences, with 43% appearing a single time and roughly 15% taken by the ten largest. What was sequenced was cultured CD4+ T cells from blood. The receptors stem from a human donor with COVID-19.

This clonotype turned up a few times. The chain has TRBV28 and TRBJ2-2; D is uncertain. The CDR3 contains 11 residues. Per the germline V gene, CDR1 is MDHEN and CDR2 is SYDVKM. V was pared by 10 bases and J by 2 bases, with 5 bases between. The chain's CDR3 is CATLNTGELFF. The CDR3 nucleotides read TGTGCCACCTTAAACACCGGGGAGCTGTTTTTT.

This clonotype was observed a few times. This rearrangement joins TRBV11-3 to TRBJ1-1; D not certain. The CDR3 sequence is 13 residues long. Per the germline V gene, CDR1 is SGHNT and CDR2 is YENEEA. Trimming left V 1 base short and J 0 bases short, with 3 bases between. The CDR3 region is CASSLGLNTEAFF. The CDR3 DNA is TGTGCCAGCAGCTTAGGCTTGAACACTGAAGCTTTCTTT.

This clonotype was seen a few times. The chain couples TRBV20-1 to TRBJ2-7, with 9 bases lining up with TRBD1. The trim removed 5 bases at V and 7 bases at J, leaving 6 bases unmatched. The germline CDR1 and CDR2 sequences are DFQATT and SNEGSKA (reference sequence). CDR3 size: 12 residues. CDR3 sequence reads: CSAAQGAEEQYF. CDR3 DNA sequence: TGCAGTGCTGCACAGGGGGCGGAGGAGCAGTACTTC.

The sample holds a few counts of this clonotype. The chain is built from TRBV20-1 and TRBJ1-6; D remains unclear. The CDR3 is 13 residues long. The germline V and J ends were trimmed by 6 bases and 8 bases, with 14 bases remaining between them. Germline CDR1 DFQATT, CDR2 SNEGSKA (reference sequence). The CDR3 DNA sequence: TGCAGTGCAAAAGGCGGGGAATATTCACCCCTCCACTTT. It is translated as CSAKGGEYSPLHF.

The chain links TRBV6-2 or TRBV6-3 to TRBJ2-3; 14 bases match TRBD2. Germline CDR1 is MNHEY and CDR2 is SVGEGT. Losses at the gene ends were 2 bases for V and 3 bases for J; bases not matched to a gene: 4. The CDR3 sequence is 17 residues long. Here the CDR3 DNA reads TGTGCCAGCAGTTACGGGACTAGCGGGGGACTAACAGATACGCAGTATTTT. Translated, it gives CASSYGTSGGLTDTQYF.

The chain links TRBV19 to TRBJ1-2, with D perhaps TRBD1 (6 bases). The CDR3 has 14 residues. In germline, CDR1 is LNHDA, CDR2 SQIVND (reference sequence). V was trimmed by 3 bases and J by 2 bases, leaving 10 bases between them. CDR3 sequence: CASSIYRANYGYTF. In DNA form, the CDR3 reads TGTGCCAGTAGTATCTACAGGGCCAACTATGGCTACACCTTC.

This clonotype was seen more than once but under ten times. The chain employs TRBV27 and TRBJ1-2; D gene ambiguous. The CDR3 is 13 residues long. V was pared by 3 bases and J by 2 bases, with 7 bases between. The germline gives CDR1 MNHEY, CDR2 SMNVEV (reference sequence). CDR3 in DNA: TGTGCCAGCAGTTTTGAGGGAAACTATGGCTACACCTTC. This translates into CASSFEGNYGYTF.

The chain employs TRBV5-1 and TRBJ2-7; D is unresolved. CDR1 is SGHRS and CDR2 is YFSETQ in the germline V gene. The CDR3 is made up of 14 amino acids. V was trimmed by 4 bases and J by 0 bases, leaving 11 bases between them. The CDR3 coding sequence is TGCGCCAGCAGCCCAACTCGGAGCTCCTACGAGCAGTACTTC. This gives the protein CASSPTRSSYEQYF.

The count of this clonotype is one. The genes are TRBV24-1 and TRBJ2-2; the D is unclear. Germline V gene sequence: CDR1 KGHDR, CDR2 SFDVKD. The ends were cut back, 4 bases at V and 2 bases at J, with 7 bases in the middle. This CDR3 is 14 amino acids long. In DNA form, the CDR3 reads TGTGCCACCAGTGACCCAAGTAACACCGGGGAGCTGTTTTTT. It codes for CATSDPSNTGELFF.

The rearrangement joins TRBV28 to TRBJ1-3; D remains unclear. The CDR3 spans 12 residues. Looked up from germline, CDR1 is MDHEN and CDR2 is SYDVKM. With 8 bases removed from V and 2 bases from J, the gap between germline ends came to 7 bases. This chain's CDR3 is CASDGAGNTIYF. The CDR3 nucleotides read TGTGCCAGCGATGGAGCTGGAAACACCATATATTTT.

This clonotype was seen more than once but under ten times. The chain has TRBV10-3 and TRBJ1-6; D is uncertain. This CDR3 contains 14 residues. V was trimmed by 8 bases and J by 9 bases, leaving 17 bases between them. Germline V gene sequence: CDR1 ENHRY, CDR2 SYGVKD. The CDR3 DNA sequence: TGTGCCATCCGTTCGCCAGGAGACGGTTCACCCCTCCACTTT. It encodes CAIRSPGDGSPLHF.

The chain joins TRBV5-1 to TRBJ2-6, with TRBD2 as a possible D gene (5 bases). The germline V and J ends were trimmed by 3 bases and 4 bases, with 8 bases remaining between them. Germline V gene data show CDR1 as SGHRS and CDR2 as YFSETQ. The CDR3 contains 14 residues. CDR3 DNA: TGCGCCAGCAGCTCGGCTAGCGGGGCCAACGTCCTGACTTTC. The encoded protein is CASSSASGANVLTF.

This chain links TRBV5-6 with TRBJ1-2; D not certain. This CDR3 contains 15 residues. The germline V and J ends were trimmed by 4 bases and 0 bases, with 13 bases remaining between them. Germline CDR1 and CDR2: SGHDT and YYEEEE. The CDR3 DNA follows: TGTGCCAGCAGCCCGGACCCAGCCACTAACTATGGCTACACCTTC. It is translated as CASSPDPATNYGYTF.

The V call is TRBV7-9, the J call TRBJ2-1; a weak D match, TRBD2 (5 bases). The CDR3 runs 15 residues. Per the germline V gene, CDR1 is SEHNR and CDR2 is FQNEAQ (reference sequence). Trimming removed 2 bases at V and 5 bases at J, with 13 bases between. CDR3 DNA: TGTGCCAGCAGCTTAAGAGGGATCGAAGACAATGAGCAGTTCTTC. Translated, it gives CASSLRGIEDNEQFF.

This chain links TRBV21-1 with TRBJ2-3; the DNA was not compared with TRBD1, the D call given in the table. TRBV21-1 is tagged as a pseudogene. The CDR3 spans 17 residues. CDR3 sequence: CASREPPDRGQTDTQYF. The CDR3 bases are TGTGCCAGCAGGGAACCTCCTGACAGGGGGCAAACAGATACGCAGTATTTT.

V gene TRBV20-1 combines with J gene TRBJ2-3; TRBD1 is a possible D gene (5 bases). Germline V gene lookup returns CDR1 DFQATT and CDR2 SNEGSKA (reference sequence). This CDR3 has 11 amino acids. The CDR3 is CRAQGPDTQYF. CDR3 coding DNA: TGCAGGGCTCAGGGTCCAGATACGCAGTATTTT.

The CDR3 DNA reads as TGTGCCACCAGTGATGTAGGTTGGGGGTGGCCCTACGAGCAGTACTTC. It yields the protein CATSDVGWGWPYEQYF. The chain employs TRBV24-1 and TRBJ2-7; D is possibly TRBD1 or TRBD2 (5 bases each). V lost 3 bases and J 2 bases, leaving 16 bases between the germline ends. This CDR3 region has 16 residues. CDR1 is KGHDR and CDR2 is SFDVKD in the germline V gene.

This clonotype was counted only a few times. This chain uses TRBV7-3 with TRBJ2-5, with D tentatively TRBD2 (6 bases). Germline-derived CDR1 and CDR2 are SGHTA and FQGTGA. The CDR3 is made up of 15 amino acids. V lost 2 bases and J 1 base, leaving 11 bases between the germline ends. The CDR3 region is CASSLGMGGQETQYF. CDR3 in DNA: TGTGCCAGCAGCTTAGGGATGGGGGGCCAAGAGACCCAGTACTTC.

This sequence joins TRBV5-1 and TRBJ1-4, with TRBD1 identical over 11 bases. V was clipped by 4 bases and J by 4 bases; unmatched bases: 6. The CDR3 is 16 amino acids. Germline values: CDR1 SGHRS, CDR2 YFSETQ. CDR3: CASSKDRGPGNEKLFF. The CDR3 bases are TGCGCCAGCAGCAAGGACAGGGGGCCTGGTAATGAAAAACTGTTTTTT.

In this sample, this clonotype turned up a few times. V gene TRBV6-5 combines with J gene TRBJ2-2; tentative D call: TRBD1 (6 bases). V lost 2 bases and J 7 bases, leaving 11 bases between the germline ends. This CDR3 is 14 amino acids long. The germline V gene has CDR1 MNHEY and CDR2 SVGAGI. CDR3 DNA: TGTGCCAGCAGTTACCAAAACAGGGACGGGGAGCTGTTTTTT. Amino acid sequence: CASSYQNRDGELFF.

V and J are TRBV20-1 and TRBJ1-4, with D possibly TRBD1 on 6 matching bases. The CDR3 consists of 14 residues. The germline V gene encodes CDR1 DFQATT and CDR2 SNEGSKA (reference sequence). V was clipped by 6 bases and J by 5 bases, with 16 bases between them. CDR3 region: CSAQGGAPNEKLFF. CDR3 nucleotide sequence: TGCAGTGCCCAAGGGGGGGCTCCGAATGAAAAACTGTTTTTT.

This chain links TRBV5-1 with TRBJ1-2; 7 bases align to TRBD1. There are 17 residues in the CDR3. Unmatched junction bases numbered 16, after V lost 6 bases and J lost 2 bases. The V gene's germline CDR1 is SGHRS and CDR2 YFSETQ. The CDR3 sequence: CASKEATDRVQNYGYTF. In DNA form, the CDR3 reads TGCGCCAGCAAAGAGGCCACTGACAGGGTGCAAAACTATGGCTACACCTTC.